This is a list of T cell receptor beta chains from one sample in a study of T cells after yellow fever vaccination. Via MiXCR, TCRdb re-called the 5' RACE reads, giving one row per CDR3 protein. The sample consists of hundreds of thousands of distinct CDR3 sequences, 20% to 25% of them appearing once. The sample in question was PBMCs, obtained more than 20 days after the first yellow fever vaccination. These receptors all come from a man between 18 and 35 years old who received the YFV17D yellow fever vaccine. Each CDR3 is given with its conserved first and last residue. The D gene is left open where the match is weak. Not all rows give a size; the values are once, few, many and, for expanded clones, a class.

size	V	D	J	length	DNA	CDR3
-	TRBV4-2	-	TRBJ2-1	14	TGTGCCAGCGGCCCCGGGGTCCTGCACAATGAGCAGTTCTTC	CASGPGVLHNEQFF
-	TRBV7-9	-	TRBJ1-1	16	TGTGCCAGCAGCGTAAACAGACAGCAAATGAACACTGAAGCTTTCTTT	CASSVNRQQMNTEAFF
few	TRBV7-2	TRBD1	TRBJ2-3	16	TGTGCCAGCAGCTTGAGGACAGGGGGAGGCACAGATACGCAGTATTTT	CASSLRTGGGTDTQYF
few	TRBV5-1	TRBD1	TRBJ2-2	17	TGCGCCAGCAGCCAACTTAGGGGGACAGAGGGCACCGGGGAGCTGTTTTTT	CASSQLRGTEGTGELFF
few	TRBV11-2	-	TRBJ2-7	15	TGTGCCAGCAGCTTTCGGTCAGAACTGTACTACGAGCAGTACTTC	CASSFRSELYYEQYF
-	TRBV9	-	TRBJ2-1	17	TGTGCCAGCAGCGTGGGGCAAGGGGTCGAATTCTACAATGAGCAGTTCTTC	CASSVGQGVEFYNEQFF
few	TRBV4-1	-	TRBJ1-1	15	TGCGCCAGCAGCCAGACAGGCCTCGGGGGCACTGAAGCTTTCTTT	CASSQTGLGGTEAFF
-	TRBV5-1	TRBD2	TRBJ2-5	16	TGCGCCAGCAGCTTGTATAGCGGGGGGCCCCAAGAGACCCAGTACTTC	CASSLYSGGPQETQYF
few	TRBV7-6	-	TRBJ2-6	17	TGTGCCAGCAGCAAGGGGGTTAGTGGCTCTGGGGCCAACGTCCTGACTTTC	CASSKGVSGSGANVLTF
-	TRBV7-9	TRBD2	TRBJ2-1	17	TGTGCCAGCAGCTTCGGGGCAAAGCGGGGGGGATACAATGAGCAGTTCTTC	CASSFGAKRGGYNEQFF
few	TRBV4-2	-	TRBJ2-2	17	TGTGCCAGCAGCCAACCCGAAGGGCTCCCTTACACCGGGGAGCTGTTTTTT	CASSQPEGLPYTGELFF
-	TRBV20-1	-	TRBJ1-3	12	TGCAGTGCTTCGCGCTCTGGAAACACCATATATTTT	CSASRSGNTIYF